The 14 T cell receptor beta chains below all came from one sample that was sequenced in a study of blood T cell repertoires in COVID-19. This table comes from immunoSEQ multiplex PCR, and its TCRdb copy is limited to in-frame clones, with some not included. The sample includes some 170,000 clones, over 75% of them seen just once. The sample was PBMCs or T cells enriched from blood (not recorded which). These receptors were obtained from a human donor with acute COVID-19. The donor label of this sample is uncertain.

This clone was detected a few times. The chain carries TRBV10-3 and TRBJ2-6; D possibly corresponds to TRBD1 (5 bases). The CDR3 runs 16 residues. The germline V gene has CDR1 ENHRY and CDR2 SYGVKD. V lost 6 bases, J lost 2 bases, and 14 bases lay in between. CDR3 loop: CAISRATVAGANVLTF. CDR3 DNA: TGTGCCATCAGCAGGGCTACGGTCGCTGGGGCCAACGTCCTGACTTTC.

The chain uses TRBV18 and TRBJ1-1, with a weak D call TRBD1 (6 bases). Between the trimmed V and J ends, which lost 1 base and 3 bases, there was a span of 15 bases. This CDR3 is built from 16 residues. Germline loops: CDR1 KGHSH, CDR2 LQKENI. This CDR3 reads CASSPLPQGRDTEAFF. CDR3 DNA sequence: TGTGCCAGCTCACCACTACCACAGGGTAGGGACACTGAAGCTTTCTTT.

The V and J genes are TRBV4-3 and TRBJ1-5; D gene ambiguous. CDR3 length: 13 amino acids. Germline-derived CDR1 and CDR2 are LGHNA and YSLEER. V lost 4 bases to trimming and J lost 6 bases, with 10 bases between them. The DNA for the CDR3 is TGCGCCAGCAGCCTCGGCCGGGGTCAGCCCCAGCATTTT. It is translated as CASSLGRGQPQHF.

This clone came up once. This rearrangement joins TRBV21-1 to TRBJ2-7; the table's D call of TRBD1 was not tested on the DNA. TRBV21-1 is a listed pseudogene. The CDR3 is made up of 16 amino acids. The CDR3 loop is CAREGTGTEGPYEQYF. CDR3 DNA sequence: TGTGCCAGGGAAGGGACAGGGACGGAGGGACCGTACGAGCAGTACTTC.

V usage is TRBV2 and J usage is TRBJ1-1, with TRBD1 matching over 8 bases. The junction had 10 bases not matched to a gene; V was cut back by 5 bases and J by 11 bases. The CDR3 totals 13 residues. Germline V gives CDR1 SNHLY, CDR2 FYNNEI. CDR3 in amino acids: CASSTLQDRAAFF. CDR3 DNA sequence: TGTGCCAGCAGTACACTTCAGGACAGGGCGGCTTTCTTT.

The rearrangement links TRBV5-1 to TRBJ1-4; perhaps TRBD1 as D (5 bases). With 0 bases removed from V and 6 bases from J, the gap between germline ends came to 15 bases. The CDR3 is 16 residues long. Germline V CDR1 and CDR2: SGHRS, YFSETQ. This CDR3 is CASSLGRGRRDEKLFF. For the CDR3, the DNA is TGCGCCAGCAGCTTGGGGCGGGGACGGCGGGATGAAAAACTGTTTTTT. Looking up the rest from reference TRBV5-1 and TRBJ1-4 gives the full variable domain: KAGVTQTPRYLIKTRGQQVTLSCSPISGHRSVSWYQQTPGQGLQFLFEYFSETQRNKGNFPGRFSGRQFSNSRSEMNVSTLELGDSALYLCASSLGRGRRDEKLFFGSGTQLSVL.

The CDR3 coding sequence is TGTGCCAGCAGCTTGTGGGGACAGTCGAAGTACTTC. As protein: CASSLWGQSKYF. The J gene is TRBJ2-7, the V gene TRBV5-4; 7 bases are shared with TRBD1. Germline V gene lookup returns CDR1 SGHNT and CDR2 YYREEE (reference sequence). The CDR3 spans 12 residues. Trimming at V came to 1 base and at J to 11 bases, leaving 6 bases not matched to a gene.

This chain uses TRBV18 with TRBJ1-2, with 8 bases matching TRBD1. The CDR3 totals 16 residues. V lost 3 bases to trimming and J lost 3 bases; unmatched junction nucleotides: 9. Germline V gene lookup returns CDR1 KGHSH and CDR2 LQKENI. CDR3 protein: CASSPLGQGIDYGYTF. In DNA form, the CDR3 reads TGTGCCAGCTCACCCCTAGGACAGGGAATAGACTATGGCTACACCTTC.

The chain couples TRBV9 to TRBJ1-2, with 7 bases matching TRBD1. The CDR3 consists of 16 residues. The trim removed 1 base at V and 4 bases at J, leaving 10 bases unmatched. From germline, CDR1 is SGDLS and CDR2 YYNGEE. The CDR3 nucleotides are TGTGCCAGCAGCGTATTGGGACAGAGACTACCCTATGGCTACACCTTC. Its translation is CASSVLGQRLPYGYTF. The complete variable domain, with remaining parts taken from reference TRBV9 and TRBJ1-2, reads DSGVTQTPKHLITATGQRVTLRCSPRSGDLSVYWYQQSLDQGLQFLIQYYNGEERAKGNILERFSAQQFPDLHSELNLSSLELGDSALYFCASSVLGQRLPYGYTFGSGTRLTVV.

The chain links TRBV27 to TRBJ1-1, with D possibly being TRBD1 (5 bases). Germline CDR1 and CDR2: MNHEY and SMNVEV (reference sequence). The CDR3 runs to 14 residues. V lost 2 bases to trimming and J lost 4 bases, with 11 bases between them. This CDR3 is CASSLQGTSTEAFF. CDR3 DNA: TGTGCCAGCAGTTTACAGGGCACGAGCACTGAAGCTTTCTTT.

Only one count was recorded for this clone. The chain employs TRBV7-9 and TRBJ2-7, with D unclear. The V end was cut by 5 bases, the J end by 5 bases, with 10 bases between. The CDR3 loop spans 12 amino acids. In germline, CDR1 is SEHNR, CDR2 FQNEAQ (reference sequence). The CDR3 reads CASSQRQHEQYF. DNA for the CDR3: TGTGCCAGCAGCCAAAGACAACACGAGCAGTACTTC.

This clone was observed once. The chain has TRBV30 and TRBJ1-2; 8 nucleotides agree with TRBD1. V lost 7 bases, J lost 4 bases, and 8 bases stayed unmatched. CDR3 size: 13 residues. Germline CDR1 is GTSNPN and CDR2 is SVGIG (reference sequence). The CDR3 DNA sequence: TGTGCCTTAAACCGGGACAGGACCTATGGCTACACCTTC. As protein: CALNRDRTYGYTF.

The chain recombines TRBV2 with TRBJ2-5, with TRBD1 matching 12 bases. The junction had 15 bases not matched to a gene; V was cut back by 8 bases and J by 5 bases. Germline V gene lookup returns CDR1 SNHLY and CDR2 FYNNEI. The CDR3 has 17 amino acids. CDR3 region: CASFPGGTGGRSETQYF. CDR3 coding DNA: TGTGCCAGCTTCCCGGGCGGGACAGGGGGCCGGTCGGAGACCCAGTACTTC.

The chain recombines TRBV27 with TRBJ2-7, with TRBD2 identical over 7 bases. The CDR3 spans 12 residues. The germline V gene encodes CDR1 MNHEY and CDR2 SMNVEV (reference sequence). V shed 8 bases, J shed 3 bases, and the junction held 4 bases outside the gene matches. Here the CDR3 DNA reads TGTGCCAGCGTCTCTAGCGGCTACGAGCAGTACTTC. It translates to CASVSSGYEQYF.